The clone carrying this T cell receptor (beta chain) has just a few counts. The antigen remains unidentified. This entry is derived from a study of post-analysis software for immune sequencing data. The overall study: Relapsing-remitting, secondary progressive and progressive-relapsing courses of multiple sclerosis were included. Notes on the study in general: Normalized Chao1 diversity was significantly lower in multiple sclerosis patients than in controls. Patients used about five TRBV segments, including TRBV5-6, TRBV5-1 and TRBV20-1, more often than controls.

CDR1 MGHRA and CDR2 YSYEKL come from the germline V gene. V trimming: 4 bases; J trimming: 2 bases; junction bases outside the gene matches: 7. The CDR3 runs 16 residues. cDNA libraries of TCR beta carried unique molecular identifiers. The yield from roughly 1 to 10 million T cells was 500,000 or so cDNA molecules in total. TCRdb analysed the PCR reads with MiXCR anew, one entry per CDR3 protein. The profile shows hundreds of thousands of distinct CDR3 sequences, roughly 47% of them singletons. The sequence came from a girl aged 5-17 years with multiple sclerosis. Sequencing was performed on blood. The gene calls are TRBV4-1 and TRBJ2-7; 11 bases are shared with TRBD2. In DNA, the CDR3 is TGCGCCAGCAGCCCCGGGACTAGCGGTTCTCCCTACGAGCAGTACTTC. Protein sequence: CASSPGTSGSPYEQYF.